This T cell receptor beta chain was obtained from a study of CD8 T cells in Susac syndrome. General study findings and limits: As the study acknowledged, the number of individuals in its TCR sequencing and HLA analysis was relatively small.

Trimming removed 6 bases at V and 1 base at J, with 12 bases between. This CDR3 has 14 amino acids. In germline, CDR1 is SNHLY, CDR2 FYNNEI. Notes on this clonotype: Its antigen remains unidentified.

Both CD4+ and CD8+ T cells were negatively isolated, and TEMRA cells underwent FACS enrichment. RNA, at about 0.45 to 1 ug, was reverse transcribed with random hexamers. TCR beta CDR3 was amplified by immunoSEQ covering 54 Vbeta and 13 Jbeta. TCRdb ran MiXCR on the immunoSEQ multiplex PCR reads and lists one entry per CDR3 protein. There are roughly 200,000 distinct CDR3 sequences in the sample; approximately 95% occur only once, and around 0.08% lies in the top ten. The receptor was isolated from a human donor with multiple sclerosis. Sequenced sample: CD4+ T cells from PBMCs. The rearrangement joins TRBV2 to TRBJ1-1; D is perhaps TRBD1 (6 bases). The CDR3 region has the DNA TGTGCCAGCAGACCCTCAGGGGAGAACACTGAAGCTTTCTTT. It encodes CASRPSGENTEAFF.